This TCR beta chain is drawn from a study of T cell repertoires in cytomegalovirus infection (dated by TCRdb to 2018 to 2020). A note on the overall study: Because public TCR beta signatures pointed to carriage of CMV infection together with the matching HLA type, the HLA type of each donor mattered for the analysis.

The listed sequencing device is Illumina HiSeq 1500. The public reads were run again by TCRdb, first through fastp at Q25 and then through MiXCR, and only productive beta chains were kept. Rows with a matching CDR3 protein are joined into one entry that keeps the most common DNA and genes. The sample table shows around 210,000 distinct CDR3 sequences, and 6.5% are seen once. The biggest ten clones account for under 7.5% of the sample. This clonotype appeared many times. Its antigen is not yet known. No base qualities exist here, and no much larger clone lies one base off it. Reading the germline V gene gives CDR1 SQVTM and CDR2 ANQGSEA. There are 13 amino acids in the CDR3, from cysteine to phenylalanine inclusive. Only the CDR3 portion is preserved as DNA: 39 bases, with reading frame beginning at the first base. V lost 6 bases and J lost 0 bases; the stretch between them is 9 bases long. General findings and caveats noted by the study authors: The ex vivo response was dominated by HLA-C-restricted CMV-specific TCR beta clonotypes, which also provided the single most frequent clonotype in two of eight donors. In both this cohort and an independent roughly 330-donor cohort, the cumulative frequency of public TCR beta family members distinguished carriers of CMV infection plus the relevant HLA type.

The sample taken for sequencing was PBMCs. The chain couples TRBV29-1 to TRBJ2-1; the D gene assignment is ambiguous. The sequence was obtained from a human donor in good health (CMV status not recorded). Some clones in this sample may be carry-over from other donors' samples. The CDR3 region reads CSVQESSYNEQFF. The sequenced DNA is TGCAGCGTACAAGAAAGCTCCTACAATGAGCAGTTCTTC.